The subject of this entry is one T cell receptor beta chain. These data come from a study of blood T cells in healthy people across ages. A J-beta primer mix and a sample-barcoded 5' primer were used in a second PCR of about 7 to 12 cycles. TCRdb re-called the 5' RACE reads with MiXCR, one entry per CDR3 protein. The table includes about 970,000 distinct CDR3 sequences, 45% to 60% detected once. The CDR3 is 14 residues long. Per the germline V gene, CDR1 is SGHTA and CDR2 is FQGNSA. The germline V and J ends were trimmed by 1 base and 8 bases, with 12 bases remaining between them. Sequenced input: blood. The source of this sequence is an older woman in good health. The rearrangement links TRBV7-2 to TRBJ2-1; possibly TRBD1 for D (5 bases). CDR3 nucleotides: TGTGCCAGCAGCTTAGACCCAGGGATCTATGAGCAGTTCTTC. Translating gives CASSLDPGIYEQFF.